Ten or more counts support the clone carrying this T cell receptor (beta chain). Its antigen is undetermined. The definition of stable Graves' hyperthyroidism was no ophthalmopathy progression within 18 months. Uncontrolled infection, other autoimmune disease, pregnancy and lactation each barred patients from inclusion. These data are taken from a study of T cells in Graves' hyperthyroidism and ophthalmopathy. Overall study: Peripheral blood samples were taken at initial diagnosis, prior to any treatment. General study points: Peripheral blood also featured most of the thyroid clonotypes expanded above 0.001.

RNA transcripts provided the source from which TCR beta CDR3 regions were amplified. Primed by the HTBI set, a first-round RT-PCR was run on the TCR CDR3. Via MiXCR, TCRdb re-called the multiplex PCR reads, giving one row per CDR3 protein. In the table there are more than 550,000 distinct CDR3 sequences, approximately 15% of which are singletons. Sequences were obtained from blood. The source of this sequence is a man aged 45-65 years with Graves' hyperthyroidism.

Here the CDR3 DNA reads TGTGCCAGCAGTTTATTCTTCACAGATACGCAGTATTTT. Amino acid sequence: CASSLFFTDTQYF. The J gene is TRBJ2-3, the V gene TRBV28; D is uncertain. Trimming removed 1 base at V and 2 bases at J, with 4 bases between. Germline CDR1 is MDHEN and CDR2 is SYDVKM. CDR3 length equals 13 residues. The whole variable domain, remainder taken from reference TRBV28 and TRBJ2-3, is DVKVTQSSRYLVKRTGEKVFLECVQDMDHENMFWYRQDPGLGLRLIYFSYDVKMKEKGDIPEGYSVSREKKERFSLILESASTNQTSMYLCASSLFFTDTQYFGPGTRLTVL.